These 28 T cell receptor beta chains came from one sample sequenced in a study of vaccination and CD4 T cells after COVID-19 (dated by TCRdb to between 2021 and 2024). The method was PCR. Sequencing was performed on an Illumina iSeq 100. At the Johns Hopkins FTIC core, DNA from the cultured CD4+ T cells underwent TCR sequencing with the Oncomine TCR Beta short-read assay. TCRdb's own reprocessing of the public reads used fastp at Q25 and MiXCR and kept productive beta chains. Rows are unified per CDR3 protein, each entry keeping the most common DNA and genes. The sample table lists about 20,000 distinct CDR3 sequences, 35% to 45% of them with a count of one. The ten most abundant clones make up 15% to 20% of the sample. Explained via the paper, the treatment or condition label denotes: roughly nine-day PBMC culture with coronavirus spike peptide pools or control peptides (ViraFEST assay). For these TCRs, the target antigens are not known.

Sequencing used CD4+ T cells from blood, cultured in vitro, obtained before SARS-CoV-2 vaccination. Receptors were obtained from a human donor who received a COVID-19 vaccine.

This clonotype was seen once. The chain combines TRBV19 with TRBJ2-1; D unresolved. This CDR3 contains 17 residues. Germline assignment: CDR1 LNHDA and CDR2 SQIVND (reference sequence). Trimming cost V 6 bases and J 1 base, with 19 bases left between them. The CDR3 sequence is CASRVARGPSSYNEQFF. In DNA form, the CDR3 reads TGTGCCAGTAGGGTGGCAAGAGGACCCTCTTCCTACAATGAGCAGTTCTTC.

This rearrangement joins TRBV6-1 to TRBJ1-1, with no clear D. CDR1 is MNHNS and CDR2 is SASEGT in the germline V gene. Trimming pared 1 base from V and 1 base from J, leaving 7 bases between. The CDR3 totals 14 residues. The CDR3, as DNA: TGTGCCAGCAGTGAAGGTCTTGGGAACACTGAAGCTTTCTTT. This gives the protein CASSEGLGNTEAFF.

The gene calls are TRBV20-1 and TRBJ2-3, with 14 bases fitting TRBD2. Per germline, CDR1 DFQATT and CDR2 SNEGSKA (reference sequence). The CDR3 runs 17 residues. With 3 bases clipped from V and 0 bases from J, the junction kept 5 bases outside the gene matches. In DNA form, the CDR3 reads TGCAGTGCTAGCGCCGGACTAGCGGGGGGAAGCACAGATACGCAGTATTTT. Encoded protein: CSASAGLAGGSTDTQYF.

The V and J genes are TRBV20-1 and TRBJ2-2; tentative D call: TRBD1 (6 bases). CDR1 is DFQATT and CDR2 is SNEGSKA in the germline V gene (reference sequence). V lost 6 bases and J 6 bases, leaving 17 bases between the germline ends. The CDR3 loop spans 14 amino acids. CDR3 in amino acids: CSASRGGGPGELFF. The CDR3 DNA reads as TGCAGTGCGTCTCGCGGTGGGGGCCCCGGGGAGCTGTTTTTT.

The chain recombines TRBV10-2 with TRBJ1-5, with 7 bases that match TRBD1. V shed 5 bases, J shed 10 bases, and the junction held 11 bases outside the gene matches. The CDR3 contains 14 residues. Looked up from germline, CDR1 is WSHSY and CDR2 is SAAADI. For the CDR3, the DNA is TGCGCCAGCAGTCCTGGACAGGAGCCAATTCCCCAGCATTTT. Translation gives CASSPGQEPIPQHF.

V gene TRBV29-1 combines with J gene TRBJ1-2, with 9 bases lining up with TRBD1. The J segment lost 6 bases and the V segment lost 4 bases, leaving 12 bases of the junction unmatched. Germline assignment: CDR1 SQVTM and CDR2 ANQGSEA. This CDR3 comprises 15 residues. The CDR3 here is CSVVRDREFGHGYTF. The DNA for the CDR3 is TGCAGCGTTGTTCGGGACAGGGAATTCGGGCATGGCTACACCTTC.

Only a few counts were recorded for this clonotype. This chain links TRBV20-1 with TRBJ1-3, with D hard to call. The germline V and J ends were trimmed by 6 bases and 4 bases, with 7 bases remaining between them. Germline V gene sequence: CDR1 DFQATT, CDR2 SNEGSKA (reference sequence). This CDR3 spans 11 amino acids. DNA for the CDR3: TGCAGTGCCTTCAGGGGAAACACCATATATTTT. This codes for CSAFRGNTIYF.

This clonotype was detected a few times. The rearrangement joins TRBV14 to TRBJ2-2; D remains unclear. CDR1 is SGHDN, CDR2 FVKESK, per germline. The CDR3 sequence is 12 residues long. The germline V and J ends were trimmed by 4 bases and 6 bases, with 6 bases remaining between them. As DNA, the CDR3 is TGTGCCAGCAGCCCCTTTGCCGGGGAGCTGTTTTTT. Translation gives CASSPFAGELFF.

The rearrangement joins TRBV7-9 to TRBJ1-1, with a tentative D call TRBD1 (6 bases). Germline V gene data show CDR1 as SEHNR and CDR2 as FQNEAQ (reference sequence). Trimming left V 5 bases short and J 4 bases short, with 23 bases between. This CDR3 is built from 17 residues. In DNA, the CDR3 is TGTGCCAGCAGCATAACTCCCCCCAGGGGCGGAAGCACTGAAGCTTTCTTT. Translation gives CASSITPPRGGSTEAFF.

The genes are TRBV7-2 and TRBJ2-1; TRBD2 agrees at 9 bases. Losses at the gene ends were 2 bases for V and 7 bases for J; bases not matched to a gene: 15. CDR1 and CDR2 from the germline V gene are SGHTA and FQGNSA. The CDR3 contains 18 residues. The CDR3 region is CASSLSLGLAPSLNEQFF. In DNA, the CDR3 is TGTGCCAGCAGCTTATCTCTCGGACTAGCGCCCTCATTAAATGAGCAGTTCTTC.

This clonotype has a single count. The V and J genes are TRBV10-3 and TRBJ2-3, with D possibly matching TRBD2 (6 bases). Germline V CDR1 and CDR2: ENHRY, SYGVKD. This CDR3 spans 13 amino acids. Trimming stripped 11 bases from V and 2 bases from J, with 14 bases between. The CDR3 sequence: CAVLAVDTDTQYF. The CDR3 DNA sequence: TGTGCCGTCTTAGCGGTGGACACAGATACGCAGTATTTT.

This clonotype occurred a few times. The chain employs TRBV7-2 and TRBJ2-2; tentative D call: TRBD1 (6 bases). CDR3 length: 15 residues. V lost 5 bases and J 1 base, leaving 11 bases between the germline ends. The germline gives CDR1 SGHTA, CDR2 FQGNSA. This CDR3 reads CASSRDRRNTGELFF. The CDR3, as DNA: TGTGCCAGCAGCAGAGACAGGAGGAACACCGGGGAGCTGTTTTTT. Full variable domain (remainder filled in from reference TRBV7-2 and TRBJ2-2): GAGVSQSPSNKVTEKGKDVELRCDPISGHTALYWYRQSLGQGLEFLIYFQGNSAPDKSGLPSDRFSAERTGGSVSTLTIQRTQQEDSAVYLCASSRDRRNTGELFFGEGSRLTVL.

This clonotype was seen only a few times. This chain connects TRBV7-3 to TRBJ1-1, with a weak D call TRBD1 (5 bases). Trimming cost V 4 bases and J 4 bases, with 22 bases left between them. The germline V gene has CDR1 SGHTA and CDR2 FQGTGA. The CDR3 covers 17 residues. The CDR3 spells CASSSFLGGVRPTEAFF. The CDR3 region has the DNA TGTGCCAGCAGCTCCTTCCTCGGGGGTGTTCGTCCCACTGAAGCTTTCTTT.

In its sample, this clonotype was seen a few times. The V call is TRBV11-2, the J call TRBJ2-7; weak D call: TRBD2 (6 bases). The CDR3 runs to 14 residues. Germline V lookup: CDR1 SGHAT, CDR2 FQNNGV. Trimming shortened V by 5 bases and J by 2 bases, and 13 bases separated the two germline ends. The CDR3 spells CASSPGRLPYEQYF. The CDR3 DNA sequence: TGTGCCAGCAGCCCAGGGAGGCTGCCCTACGAGCAGTACTTC.

This clonotype was recorded a few times. The chain has TRBV2 and TRBJ1-2; 9 bases fit TRBD1. Germline CDR1 SNHLY, CDR2 FYNNEI. The junction had 8 bases not matched to a gene; V was cut back by 3 bases and J by 6 bases. This CDR3 spans 15 amino acids. This CDR3 is CASSEYRGRIDGYTF. The CDR3 DNA sequence: TGTGCCAGCAGTGAGTACAGGGGGCGCATTGATGGCTACACCTTC.

This chain connects TRBV19 to TRBJ1-5, with a weak D call TRBD1 (6 bases). This CDR3 has 13 amino acids. The V end was cut by 6 bases, the J end by 9 bases, with 15 bases between. Germline assignment: CDR1 LNHDA and CDR2 SQIVND (reference sequence). The CDR3 DNA is TGTGCCAGTAGGAGGAGGGGGATGGGGCCCCAGCATTTT. This sequence encodes CASRRRGMGPQHF.

V is TRBV19 and J is TRBJ1-6, with D possibly matching TRBD1 (6 bases). Trimming cost V 4 bases and J 7 bases, with 8 bases left between them. This CDR3 has 13 amino acids. Germline CDR1 LNHDA, CDR2 SQIVND (reference sequence). The CDR3 sequence is CASSTTGNSPLHF. The DNA for the CDR3 is TGTGCCAGTAGTACCACAGGGAATTCACCCCTCCACTTT.

This clonotype has only a few counts. This sequence joins TRBV20-1 and TRBJ2-5; 7 bases align to TRBD2. The CDR3 is 14 residues long. The germline gives CDR1 DFQATT, CDR2 SNEGSKA (reference sequence). With 4 bases clipped from V and 5 bases from J, the junction kept 10 bases outside the gene matches. The CDR3 reads CSAKGAGLRETQYF. The CDR3 DNA reads TGCAGTGCTAAAGGAGCGGGGCTAAGGGAGACCCAGTACTTC.

In this sample, this clonotype turned up a few times. The V and J genes are TRBV2 and TRBJ1-3; D is ambiguous. This CDR3 comprises 15 residues. V dropped 2 bases and J dropped 0 bases, with 8 bases sitting between them. Looked up from germline, CDR1 is SNHLY and CDR2 is FYNNEI. The CDR3 sequence: CASSELRVSGNTIYF. CDR3 nucleotides: TGTGCCAGCAGTGAACTCCGGGTCTCTGGAAACACCATATATTTT.

This rearrangement joins TRBV6-1 to TRBJ1-2; the D gene is possibly TRBD1 (5 bases). Germline V gene data show CDR1 as MNHNS and CDR2 as SASEGT. Trimming cost V 5 bases and J 6 bases, with 16 bases left between them. This CDR3 is built from 14 residues. CDR3 sequence reads: CASSKDIWANGYTF. In nucleotides, the CDR3 is TGTGCCAGCAGTAAGGACATCTGGGCGAATGGCTACACCTTC.

This clonotype came up a few times. The V gene is TRBV2, the J gene TRBJ2-7; 14 nucleotides agree with TRBD2. The trim removed 4 bases at V and 6 bases at J, leaving 8 bases unmatched. CDR1 is SNHLY and CDR2 is FYNNEI in the germline V gene. The CDR3 extends over 16 amino acids. The CDR3 sequence: CASSVSPGLAGAEQYF. In DNA, the CDR3 is TGTGCCAGCAGTGTCTCCCCGGGACTAGCGGGAGCCGAGCAGTACTTC.

The CDR3 loop reads CASSDRGVTEAFF. In nucleotides, the CDR3 is TGTGCCAGCAGTGATAGGGGGGTCACTGAAGCTTTCTTT. The chain links TRBV2 to TRBJ1-1; a possible D gene is TRBD1 (6 bases). Per the germline V gene, CDR1 is SNHLY and CDR2 is FYNNEI. With 3 bases removed from V and 4 bases from J, the gap between germline ends came to 9 bases. CDR3 length: 13 residues.

The chain has TRBV20-1 and TRBJ2-3; D is unclear. V lost 4 bases to trimming and J lost 2 bases, with 7 bases between them. The CDR3 is 12 residues long. The germline gives CDR1 DFQATT, CDR2 SNEGSKA (reference sequence). CDR3 protein: CSAKPFTDTQYF. The CDR3 DNA follows: TGCAGTGCTAAACCCTTCACAGATACGCAGTATTTT.

This chain uses TRBV19 with TRBJ2-5, with D possibly being TRBD1 (5 bases). The germline CDR1 and CDR2 sequences are LNHDA and SQIVND (reference sequence). Deletions cut 2 bases from V and 4 bases from J, with 8 bases between. The CDR3 is made up of 13 amino acids. CDR3 DNA sequence: TGTGCCAGTAGTATATCTAGGGGAGAGACCCAGTACTTC. This translates into CASSISRGETQYF.

CDR3 loop: CSARDSAAGRETEAFF. The CDR3 DNA reads TGCAGTGCTAGAGATAGTGCGGCAGGGAGAGAAACTGAAGCTTTCTTT. The rearrangement uses TRBV20-1 and TRBJ1-1; weak D call: TRBD1 (5 bases). The CDR3 is made up of 16 amino acids. Germline-derived CDR1 and CDR2 are DFQATT and SNEGSKA (reference sequence). Trimming left V 0 bases short and J 5 bases short, with 19 bases between.

The chain uses TRBV25-1 and TRBJ2-5; 9 nucleotides match TRBD1. Germline CDR1 reads MGHDK; CDR2 reads SYGVNS. The CDR3 runs to 16 residues. The trim removed 2 bases at V and 5 bases at J, leaving 9 bases unmatched. The CDR3 DNA reads TGTGCCAGCAGTGAACCCCTAACAGGGGGCGGCGAGACCCAGTACTTC. Amino acids: CASSEPLTGGGETQYF.

This clonotype was counted between two and nine times. The rearrangement links TRBV2 to TRBJ2-7; D gene ambiguous. The CDR3 sequence is 12 residues long. Germline V gene lookup returns CDR1 SNHLY and CDR2 FYNNEI. Trimming took off 5 bases at V and 9 bases at J, with 14 bases between the two ends. The CDR3 here is CASSQDRYVQYF. The CDR3 coding sequence is TGTGCCAGCAGTCAAGATAGATATGTGCAGTACTTC.

V is TRBV12-3 or TRBV12-4 and J is TRBJ2-7, with 9 positions matching TRBD2. There are 12 residues in the CDR3. V lost 2 bases to trimming and J lost 11 bases; unmatched junction nucleotides: 4. CDR3 sequence reads: CASSLQRGAKYF. The CDR3 nucleotides are TGTGCCAGCAGTTTACAGCGGGGGGCCAAGTACTTC.